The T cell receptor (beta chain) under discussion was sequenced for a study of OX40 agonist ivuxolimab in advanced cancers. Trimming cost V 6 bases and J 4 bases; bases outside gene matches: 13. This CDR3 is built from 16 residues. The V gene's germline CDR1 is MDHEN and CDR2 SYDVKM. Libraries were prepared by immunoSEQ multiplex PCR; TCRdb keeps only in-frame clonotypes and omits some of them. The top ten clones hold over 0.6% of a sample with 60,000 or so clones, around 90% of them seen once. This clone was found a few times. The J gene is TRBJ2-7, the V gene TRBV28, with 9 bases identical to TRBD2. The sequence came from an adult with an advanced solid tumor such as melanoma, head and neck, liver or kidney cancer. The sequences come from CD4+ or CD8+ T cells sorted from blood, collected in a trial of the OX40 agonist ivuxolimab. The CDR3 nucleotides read TGTGCCAGCAGCCACAACGAGGCGGGAGGGAGGTACGAGCAGTACTTC. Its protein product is CASSHNEAGGRYEQYF.